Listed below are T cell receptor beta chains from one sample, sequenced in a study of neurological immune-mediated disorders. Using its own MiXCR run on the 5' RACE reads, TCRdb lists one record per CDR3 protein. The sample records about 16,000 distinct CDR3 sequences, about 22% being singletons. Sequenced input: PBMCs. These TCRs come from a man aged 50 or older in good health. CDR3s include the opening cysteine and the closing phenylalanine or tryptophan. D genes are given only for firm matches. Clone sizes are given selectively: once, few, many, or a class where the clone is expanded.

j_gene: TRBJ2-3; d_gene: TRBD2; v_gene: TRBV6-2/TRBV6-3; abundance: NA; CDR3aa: CASSKGLVNTQYF; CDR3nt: TGTGCCAGCAGCAAAGGACTAGTCAATACGCAGTATTTT
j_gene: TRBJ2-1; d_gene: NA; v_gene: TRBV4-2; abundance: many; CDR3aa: CASSQDSEDEQFF; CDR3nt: TGTGCCAGCAGCCAAGATTCAGAAGATGAGCAGTTCTTC
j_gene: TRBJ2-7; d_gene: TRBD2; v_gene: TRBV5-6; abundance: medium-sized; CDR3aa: CASSLTSESLEQYF; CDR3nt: TGTGCCAGCAGCTTGACTAGCGAGTCACTCGAGCAGTACTTC
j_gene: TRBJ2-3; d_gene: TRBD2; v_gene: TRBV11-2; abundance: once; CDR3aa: CASSTLAGGADTQYF; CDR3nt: TGTGCCAGCAGCACCCTCGCGGGAGGGGCAGATACGCAGTATTTT
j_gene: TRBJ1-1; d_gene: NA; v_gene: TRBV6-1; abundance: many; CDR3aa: CASRLHTEAFF; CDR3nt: TGTGCCAGCAGGTTGCACACTGAAGCTTTCTTT
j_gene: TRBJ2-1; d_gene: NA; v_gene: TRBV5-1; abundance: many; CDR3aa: CASSPGTPGNNEQFF; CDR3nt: TGCGCCAGCAGCCCAGGGACACCCGGGAATAATGAGCAGTTCTTC
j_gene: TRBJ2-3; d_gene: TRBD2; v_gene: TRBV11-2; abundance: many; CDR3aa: CASSYLAGGSTDTQYF; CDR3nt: TGTGCCAGCAGCTATCTAGCGGGAGGGAGCACAGATACGCAGTATTTT
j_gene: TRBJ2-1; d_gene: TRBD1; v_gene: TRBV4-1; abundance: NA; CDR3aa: CASSRDRGEFDEQFF; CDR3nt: TGCGCCAGCAGTCGGGACAGGGGCGAATTCGATGAGCAGTTCTTC
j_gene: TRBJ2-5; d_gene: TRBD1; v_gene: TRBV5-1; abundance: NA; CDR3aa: CASSLGQGARKTQYF; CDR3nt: TGCGCCAGCAGCTTGGGTCAGGGGGCGCGAAAGACCCAGTACTTC
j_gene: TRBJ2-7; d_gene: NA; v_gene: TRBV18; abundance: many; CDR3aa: CASSPPRGQPYEQYF; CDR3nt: TGTGCCAGCTCACCACCCCGCGGGCAACCCTACGAGCAGTACTTC
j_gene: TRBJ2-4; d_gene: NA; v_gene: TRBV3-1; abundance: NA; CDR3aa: CASSQDTARGAPNIQYF; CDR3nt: TGTGCCAGCAGCCAAGATACCGCCAGGGGGGCGCCAAACATTCAGTACTTC
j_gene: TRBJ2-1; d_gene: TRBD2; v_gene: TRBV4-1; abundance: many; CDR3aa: CASSRGLAGPPLYNEQFF; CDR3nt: TGCGCCAGCAGCCGAGGACTAGCGGGACCACCTCTATACAATGAGCAGTTCTTC
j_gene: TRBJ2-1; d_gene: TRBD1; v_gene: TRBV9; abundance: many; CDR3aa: CASSLQGVSYNEQFF; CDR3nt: TGTGCCAGCAGCCTCCAGGGGGTCTCCTACAATGAGCAGTTCTTC
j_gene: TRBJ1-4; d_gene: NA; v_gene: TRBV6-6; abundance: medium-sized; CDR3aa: CASSPGTNGLFF; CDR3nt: TGTGCCAGCAGTCCCGGGACAAATGGACTGTTTTTT
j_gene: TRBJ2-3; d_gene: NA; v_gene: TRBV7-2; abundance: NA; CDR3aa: CASSSRKVDTQYF; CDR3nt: TGTGCCAGCAGCTCGAGGAAGGTAGATACGCAGTATTTT
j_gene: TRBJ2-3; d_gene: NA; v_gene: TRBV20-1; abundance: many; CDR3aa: CSAPRGSSSTDTQYF; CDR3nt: TGCAGTGCCCCACGGGGTTCCTCCAGCACAGATACGCAGTATTTT
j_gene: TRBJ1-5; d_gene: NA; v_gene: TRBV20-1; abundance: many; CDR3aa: CSARGQIFSNQPQHF; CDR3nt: TGCAGTGCTCGAGGTCAAATCTTCTCCAATCAGCCCCAGCATTTT
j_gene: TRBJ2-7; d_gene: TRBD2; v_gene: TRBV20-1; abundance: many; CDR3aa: CSARDFDIGGEQYF; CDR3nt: TGCAGTGCTAGAGATTTCGACATCGGGGGGGAGCAGTACTTC
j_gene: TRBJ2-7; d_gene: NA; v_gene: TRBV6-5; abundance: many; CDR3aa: CASRRVSGTSLYEQYF; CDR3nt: TGTGCCAGTCGACGAGTTTCCGGGACATCACTCTACGAGCAGTACTTC
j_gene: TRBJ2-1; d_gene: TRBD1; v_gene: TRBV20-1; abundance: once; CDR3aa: CSARQGSYNEQFF; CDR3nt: TGCAGTGCTCGACAGGGCTCCTACAATGAGCAGTTCTTC
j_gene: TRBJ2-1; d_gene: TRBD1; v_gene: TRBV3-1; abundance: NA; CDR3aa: CASGNRGLDNEQFF; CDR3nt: TGTGCCAGCGGTAACAGGGGGCTTGACAATGAGCAGTTCTTC
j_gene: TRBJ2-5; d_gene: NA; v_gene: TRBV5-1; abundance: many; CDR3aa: CASSLGLTRRTQETQYF; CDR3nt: TGCGCCAGCAGCTTGGGGCTGACGCGACGGACCCAAGAGACCCAGTACTTC